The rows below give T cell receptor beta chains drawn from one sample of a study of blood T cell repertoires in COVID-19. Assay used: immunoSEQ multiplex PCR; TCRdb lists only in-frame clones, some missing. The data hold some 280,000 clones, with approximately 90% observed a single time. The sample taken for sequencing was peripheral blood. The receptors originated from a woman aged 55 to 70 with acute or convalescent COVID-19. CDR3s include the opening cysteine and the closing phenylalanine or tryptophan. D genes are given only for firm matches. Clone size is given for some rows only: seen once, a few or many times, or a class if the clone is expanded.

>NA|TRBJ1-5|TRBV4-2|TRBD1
CASSQDGGTGDQPQHF
TGTGCCAGCAGCCAAGACGGTGGGACAGGGGATCAGCCCCAGCATTTT
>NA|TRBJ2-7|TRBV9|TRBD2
CASSVSRTSGDYEQYF
TGTGCCAGCAGCGTAAGTAGGACTAGCGGAGACTACGAGCAGTACTTC
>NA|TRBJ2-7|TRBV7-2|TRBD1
CASSFPGQPGAYEQYF
TGTGCCAGCAGCTTTCCGGGACAGCCAGGGGCCTACGAGCAGTACTTC
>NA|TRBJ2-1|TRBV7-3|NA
CASSRPATGYNEQFF
TGTGCCAGCAGCCGCCCCGCAACAGGCTACAATGAGCAGTTCTTC
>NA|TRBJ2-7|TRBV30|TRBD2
CAWTRGGTSYEQYF
TGTGCCTGGACACGGGGGGGGACTTCATACGAGCAGTACTTC
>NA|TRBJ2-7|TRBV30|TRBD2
CASQQEAGGLYEQYF
TGTGCCTCCCAGCAGGAAGCGGGAGGGCTATACGAGCAGTACTTC
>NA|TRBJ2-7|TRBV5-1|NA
CASSLGYHNEQYF
TGCGCCAGCAGCTTGGGGTACCACAACGAGCAGTACTTC
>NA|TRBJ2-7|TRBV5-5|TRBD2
CASSWTSLLAYEQYF
TGTGCCAGCAGCTGGACTAGCCTTTTAGCCTACGAGCAGTACTTC
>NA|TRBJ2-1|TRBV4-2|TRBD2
CASSQGWGGYNEQFF
TGTGCCAGCAGCCAAGGGTGGGGGGGCTACAATGAGCAGTTCTTC
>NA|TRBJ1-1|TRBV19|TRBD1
CASSRQGWTNTEAFF
TGTGCCAGTAGCCGACAGGGGTGGACTAACACTGAAGCTTTCTTT
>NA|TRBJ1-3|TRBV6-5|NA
CASSPSQGNTIYF
TGTGCCAGCAGTCCTTCTCAGGGGAACACCATATATTTT
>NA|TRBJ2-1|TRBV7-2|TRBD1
CASSSDRGPLLF
TGTGCCAGCAGCTCGGACAGGGGCCCTCTGCTCTTC
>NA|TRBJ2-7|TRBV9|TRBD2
CASSPSAGAYEQYF
TGTGCCAGCAGCCCATCAGCGGGAGCCTACGAGCAGTACTTC
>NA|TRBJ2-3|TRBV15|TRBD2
CATRRGSTDTQYF
TGTGCCACCAGGCGGGGGTCCACAGATACGCAGTATTTT
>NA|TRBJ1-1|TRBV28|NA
CASSNTRRGANTEAFF
TGTGCCAGCAGTAACACCAGGCGGGGGGCGAACACTGAAGCTTTCTTT
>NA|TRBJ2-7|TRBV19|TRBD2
CASSSGRYEQYF
TGTGCCAGTTCTAGCGGGAGGTACGAGCAGTACTTC
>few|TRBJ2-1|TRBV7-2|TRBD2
CASSPGLAGYNEQFF
TGTGCCAGCAGCCCGGGACTAGCGGGTTACAATGAGCAGTTCTTC
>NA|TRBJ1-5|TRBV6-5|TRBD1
CASSPGQPREPQHF
TGTGCCAGCAGCCCGGGACAGCCCAGGGAGCCCCAGCATTTT
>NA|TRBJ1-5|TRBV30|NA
CALTPGGNQPQHF
TGTGCCTTAACACCAGGGGGCAATCAGCCCCAGCATTTT
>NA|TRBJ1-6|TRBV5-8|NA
CASSLAGSSYNSPLHF
TGTGCCAGCAGCTTGGCTGGGAGCTCCTATAATTCACCCCTCCACTTT
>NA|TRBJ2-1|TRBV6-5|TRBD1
CASSPRQGLNEQFF
TGTGCCAGCAGTCCCCGACAGGGGCTCAATGAGCAGTTCTTC